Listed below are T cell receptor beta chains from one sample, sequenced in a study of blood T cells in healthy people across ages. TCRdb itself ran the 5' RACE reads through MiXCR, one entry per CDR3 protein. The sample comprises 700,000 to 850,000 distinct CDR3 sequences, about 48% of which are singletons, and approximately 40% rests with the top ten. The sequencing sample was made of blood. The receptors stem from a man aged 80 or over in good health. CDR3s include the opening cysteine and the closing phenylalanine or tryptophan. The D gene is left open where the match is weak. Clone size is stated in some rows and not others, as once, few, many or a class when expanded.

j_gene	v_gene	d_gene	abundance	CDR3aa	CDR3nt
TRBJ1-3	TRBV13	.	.	CASSPGPSGNTVYF	TGTGCCAGCAGCCCGGGGCCCTCTGGAAACACCGTATATTTT
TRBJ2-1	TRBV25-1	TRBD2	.	CASCLPGLAGPSDNEQFF	TGTGCCAGTTGCCTCCCGGGACTAGCGGGCCCAAGCGACAATGAGCAGTTCTTC
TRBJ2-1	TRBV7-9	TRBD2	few	CASSLALAGVAYNEQFF	TGTGCCAGCAGCTTAGCACTAGCGGGAGTGGCTTACAATGAGCAGTTCTTC
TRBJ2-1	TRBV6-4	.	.	CASGNTGSEQFF	TGTGCCAGCGGAAACACAGGTAGTGAGCAGTTCTTC
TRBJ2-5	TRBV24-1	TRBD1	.	CATSSTGEETQYF	TGTGCCACCAGTTCGACAGGGGAAGAGACCCAGTACTTC
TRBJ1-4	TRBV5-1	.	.	CASSLEIRENEKLFF	TGCGCCAGCAGCTTGGAAATACGCGAGAATGAAAAACTGTTTTTT
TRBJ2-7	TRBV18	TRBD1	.	CASSPLGQTAEQYF	TGTGCCAGCTCACCACTGGGACAGACCGCCGAGCAGTACTTC
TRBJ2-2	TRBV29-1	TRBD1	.	CSVPTDRVRTGELFF	TGCAGCGTGCCAACCGACAGGGTCCGAACCGGGGAGCTGTTTTTT
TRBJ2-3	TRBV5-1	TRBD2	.	CASSPNELAVIDTQYF	TGCGCCAGCAGCCCCAACGAGCTAGCGGTGATTGATACGCAGTATTTT
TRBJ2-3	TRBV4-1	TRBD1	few	CASSQLAGTGGTDTQYF	TGCGCCAGCAGCCAACTAGCCGGGACAGGGGGCACAGATACGCAGTATTTT
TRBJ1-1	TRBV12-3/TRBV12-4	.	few	CASNREGEAFF	TGTGCCAGCAACCGTGAAGGTGAAGCTTTCTTT
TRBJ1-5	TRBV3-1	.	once	CASSPTVPGAPNQPQHF	TGTGCCAGCAGCCCAACTGTTCCAGGAGCCCCCAATCAGCCCCAGCATTTT
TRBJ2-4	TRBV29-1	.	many	CSVEASDRAKNIQYF	TGCAGCGTTGAAGCCTCGGACAGAGCCAAAAACATTCAGTACTTC
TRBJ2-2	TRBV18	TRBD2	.	CASSPPLAGGAGELFF	TGTGCCAGCTCACCACCTCTAGCGGGAGGCGCCGGGGAGCTGTTTTTT
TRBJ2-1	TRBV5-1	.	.	CASSLETRSYNEQFF	TGCGCCAGCAGCTTGGAGACGCGCTCCTACAATGAGCAGTTCTTC
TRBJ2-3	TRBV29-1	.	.	CSVDHGTDTQYF	TGCAGCGTTGACCACGGCACAGATACGCAGTATTTT
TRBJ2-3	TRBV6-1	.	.	CASSEADGGGYGDTQYF	TGTGCCAGCAGTGAAGCGGATGGGGGGGGCTACGGAGATACGCAGTATTTT
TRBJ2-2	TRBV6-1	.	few	CASSSARENTGELFF	TGTGCCAGCAGTTCAGCCAGGGAAAACACCGGGGAGCTGTTTTTT
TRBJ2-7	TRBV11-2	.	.	CASSERSGPRAEQYF	TGTGCCAGCAGCGAGAGGTCGGGCCCGCGGGCTGAGCAGTACTTC
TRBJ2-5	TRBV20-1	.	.	CSAIAGIQETQYF	TGCAGTGCTATTGCGGGGATCCAAGAGACCCAGTACTTC
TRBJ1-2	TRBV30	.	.	CAWSRQADYGYTF	TGTGCCTGGAGTCGACAGGCTGACTATGGCTACACCTTC
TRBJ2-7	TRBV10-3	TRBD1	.	CAIIQDRAYYEQYF	TGTGCCATCATCCAAGACAGGGCCTACTACGAGCAGTACTTC
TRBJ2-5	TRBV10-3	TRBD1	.	CAISEFKGQAQRETQYF	TGTGCCATCAGTGAGTTCAAAGGACAGGCGCAGAGAGAGACCCAGTACTTC
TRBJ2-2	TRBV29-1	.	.	CRADTGELFF	TGCAGGGCTGACACCGGGGAGCTGTTTTTT
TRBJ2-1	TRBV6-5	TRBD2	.	CASSSGLAGGISYNEQFF	TGTGCCAGCAGTTCGGGACTAGCGGGAGGGATTTCCTACAATGAGCAGTTCTTC
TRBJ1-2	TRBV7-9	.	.	CASSPYADSSYGYTF	TGTGCCAGCAGCCCCTACGCGGACAGCTCCTATGGCTACACCTTC
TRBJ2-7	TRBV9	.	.	CASSVGTAAYEQYF	TGTGCCAGCAGCGTAGGGACGGCGGCCTACGAGCAGTACTTC
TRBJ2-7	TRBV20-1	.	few	CSARPATGSSYEQYF	TGCAGTGCTAGACCAGCGACAGGAAGCTCCTACGAGCAGTACTTC
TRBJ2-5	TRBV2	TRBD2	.	CAGRGGWKETQYF	TGTGCCGGGCGGGGGGGGTGGAAGGAGACCCAGTACTTC
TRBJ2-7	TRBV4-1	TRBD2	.	CASSQGTGLAGVSYEQYF	TGCGCCAGCAGCCAAGGTACGGGACTAGCGGGGGTATCCTACGAGCAGTACTTC
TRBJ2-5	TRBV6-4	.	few	CASSEWRETQYF	TGTGCCAGCAGTGAGTGGCGGGAGACCCAGTACTTC
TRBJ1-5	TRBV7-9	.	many	CASSFTGGNQPQHF	TGTGCCAGCAGCTTCACCGGGGGCAATCAGCCCCAGCATTTT
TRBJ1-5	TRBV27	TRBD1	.	CASSRNPTGGNQPQHF	TGTGCCAGCAGTCGCAACCCGACAGGGGGCAATCAGCCCCAGCATTTT
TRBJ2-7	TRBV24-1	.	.	CATSDFPSRDGPYKQYF	TGTGCCACCAGTGACTTTCCCTCGAGGGACGGCCCCTACAAGCAGTACTTC
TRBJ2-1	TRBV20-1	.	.	CSAEGAPRSYNEQFF	TGCAGTGCCGAAGGGGCGCCCCGCTCCTACAATGAGCAGTTCTTC
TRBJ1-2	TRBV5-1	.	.	CASSLEGGWYTF	TGCGCCAGCAGCTTGGAGGGGGGCTGGTACACCTTC
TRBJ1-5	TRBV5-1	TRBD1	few	CASSPGDRSNQPQHF	TGCGCCAGCAGCCCTGGGGACAGGTCCAATCAGCCCCAGCATTTT
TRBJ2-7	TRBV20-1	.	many	CSARGSDFTSYEQYF	TGCAGTGCTAGAGGTAGCGATTTCACCTCCTACGAGCAGTACTTC
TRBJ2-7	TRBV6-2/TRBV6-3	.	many	CASRPRSGAYEQYF	TGTGCCAGCAGGCCTCGTAGCGGAGCCTACGAGCAGTACTTC
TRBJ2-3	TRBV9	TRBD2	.	CASSVRTSGRPTDTQYF	TGTGCCAGCAGCGTACGTACTAGCGGGAGGCCCACAGATACGCAGTATTTT
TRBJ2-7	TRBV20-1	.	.	CSARWGSTGTYYEQYF	TGCAGTGCTAGATGGGGATCCACGGGAACGTACTACGAGCAGTACTTC
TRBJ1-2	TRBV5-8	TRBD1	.	CASSYTGTGGLLEYGYTF	TGTGCCAGCAGCTATACCGGGACAGGGGGCCTTTTGGAGTATGGCTACACCTTC
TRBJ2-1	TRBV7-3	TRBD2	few	CASSSRTSGSKDEQFF	TGTGCCAGCAGCTCCCGGACTAGCGGGAGTAAGGATGAGCAGTTCTTC
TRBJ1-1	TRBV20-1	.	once	CSASSGSTEAFF	TGCAGTGCTAGCTCGGGGAGCACTGAAGCTTTCTTT
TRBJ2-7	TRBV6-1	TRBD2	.	CASSEWLAGVSPYEQYF	TGTGCCAGCAGTGAGTGGCTAGCGGGAGTATCCCCCTACGAGCAGTACTTC
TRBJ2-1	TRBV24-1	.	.	CATSPTMGLGINEQFF	TGTGCCACCAGCCCCACCATGGGACTCGGAATCAATGAGCAGTTCTTC
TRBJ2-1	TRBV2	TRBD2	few	CASRRSAGGRNEQFF	TGTGCCAGCAGACGGAGCGCGGGAGGGCGGAATGAGCAGTTCTTC
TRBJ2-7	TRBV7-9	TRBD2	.	CASSHSGGSSYEQYF	TGTGCCAGCAGCCACAGCGGCGGGAGCTCCTACGAGCAGTACTTC
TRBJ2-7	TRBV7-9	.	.	CASSSADLSSYEQYF	TGTGCCAGCAGCTCTGCCGACCTGAGCTCCTACGAGCAGTACTTC
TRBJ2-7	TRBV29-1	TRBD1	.	CSVPGTGGDEQYF	TGCAGCGTACCCGGGACAGGGGGCGACGAGCAGTACTTC
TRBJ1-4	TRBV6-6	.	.	CASSYPGGGGEKLFF	TGTGCCAGCAGTTACCCAGGTGGGGGAGGAGAAAAACTGTTTTTT